This T cell receptor (beta chain) was recorded in a study of T cell responses to AZD1222 COVID-19 vaccine. This CDR3 spans 16 amino acids. Unmatched junction bases numbered 9, after V lost 3 bases and J lost 5 bases. Per the germline V gene, CDR1 is MNHEY and CDR2 is SVGAGI. TCRdb keeps only in-frame clones here, not all; method: immunoSEQ multiplex PCR. The sample contains under 200,000 clones, around nine tenths of which appear only once. This receptor was taken from an adult who received the AZD1222 COVID-19 vaccine. The sequencing used peripheral blood, collected 28 days after the second AZD1222 dose. This chain joins TRBV6-5 and TRBJ2-2; TRBD2 agrees at 7 bases. In DNA, the CDR3 is TGTGCCAGCAGTTATCTAAGCGGGACGAGGACCGGGGAGCTGTTTTTT. Translated: CASSYLSGTRTGELFF.